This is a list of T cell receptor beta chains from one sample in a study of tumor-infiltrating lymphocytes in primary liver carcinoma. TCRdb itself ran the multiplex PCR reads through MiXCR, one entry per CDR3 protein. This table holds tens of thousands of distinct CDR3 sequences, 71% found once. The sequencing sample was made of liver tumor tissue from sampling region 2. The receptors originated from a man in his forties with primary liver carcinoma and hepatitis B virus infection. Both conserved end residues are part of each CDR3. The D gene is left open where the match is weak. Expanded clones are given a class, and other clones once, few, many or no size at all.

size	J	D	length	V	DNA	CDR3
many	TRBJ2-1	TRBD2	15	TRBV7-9	TGTGCCAGCAGCCTTCTAGCGGTGAACTACAATGAGCAGTTCTTC	CASSLLAVNYNEQFF
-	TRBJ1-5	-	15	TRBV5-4	TGTGCCAGCAGCCGCGACGGAAATAGTAATCAGCCCCAGCATTTT	CASSRDGNSNQPQHF
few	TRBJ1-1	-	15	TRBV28	TGTGCCAGCAGTTTATTTTCTCTCTCCGGCACTGAAGCTTTCTTT	CASSLFSLSGTEAFF
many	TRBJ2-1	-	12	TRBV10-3	TGTGCCATCAGGGACAGATACAATGAGCAGTTCTTC	CAIRDRYNEQFF
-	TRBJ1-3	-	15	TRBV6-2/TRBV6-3	TGTGCCAGCAGTTACCCGGAACCGTGGCCGGACACCATATATTTT	CASSYPEPWPDTIYF
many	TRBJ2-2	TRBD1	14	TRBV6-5	TGTGCCAGCAGCATCGGACAGGGAACCGGGGAGCTGTTTTTT	CASSIGQGTGELFF
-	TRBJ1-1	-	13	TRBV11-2	TGTGCCAGCAACTTAGTTCGTGACAGTGAAGCTTTCTTT	CASNLVRDSEAFF
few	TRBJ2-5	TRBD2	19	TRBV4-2	TGTGTCAGCAGCCCCAGTTGGACTAGCCTAGCGGCCTTTGGAGAGACCCAGTACTTC	CVSSPSWTSLAAFGETQYF
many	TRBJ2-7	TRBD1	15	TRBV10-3	TGTGCCATCACCGAGCAACGGACAGGGGCCTACGAGCAGTACTTC	CAITEQRTGAYEQYF
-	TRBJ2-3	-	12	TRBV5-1	TGCGCCAGCAGCTTGACTACAGATACGCGGTATTTT	CASSLTTDTRYF
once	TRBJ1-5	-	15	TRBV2	TGTCCCAGCACCCTCAATAGGGCAGCTAATCAGCCCCAACATTTT	CPSTLNRAANQPQHF
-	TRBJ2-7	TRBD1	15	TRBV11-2	TGTGCCAGCAGCGGTGGACAGGGGCTCGTGCACGAGCAGTACTTC	CASSGGQGLVHEQYF
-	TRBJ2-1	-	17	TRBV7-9	TGTGCCAGCAGTTTACCATATCAGGGGACTAAAACAAATGATCAGTTCTTC	CASSLPYQGTKTNDQFF
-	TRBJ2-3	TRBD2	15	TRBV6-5	TGTGCCAGCAACCCTAGCGGGTCTAGCACATATACGCAGTATTTT	CASNPSGSSTYTQYF
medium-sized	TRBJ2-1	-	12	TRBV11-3	TGTGCCAGCAGCTTAGAATGGGGGGAGCAGTTCTTC	CASSLEWGEQFF
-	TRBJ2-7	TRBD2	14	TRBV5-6	TGTGCCAGCAGCTTCCCGGGACTAGTTTACGAGCAGTACTTC	CASSFPGLVYEQYF
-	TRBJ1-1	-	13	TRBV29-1	TGCAGCGCTGTGAAGGTCTTGAACACTGAAGCTTTCTTT	CSAVKVLNTEAFF
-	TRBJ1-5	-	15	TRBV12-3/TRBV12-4	TGTTCCAGCAGTTTTGGGCAGGGAAGCAATCAGCGCCAGCATTTT	CSSSFGQGSNQRQHF
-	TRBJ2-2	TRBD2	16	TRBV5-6	TGTGCCAGCAGAATCGGGCGGGAGAGAGCGGTCGGGGAGCTGTTTTTT	CASRIGRERAVGELFF
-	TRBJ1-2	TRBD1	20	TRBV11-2	TGTACCAGCAGCTTGACCTGGGGACAGGGGGCCCCCTGGGCTAACTATGGCTACACCTTC	CTSSLTWGQGAPWANYGYTF
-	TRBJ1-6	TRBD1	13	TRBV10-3	TGTGCCATCGGGGGGACAGACAATTCACCCCTCCACTTT	CAIGGTDNSPLHF
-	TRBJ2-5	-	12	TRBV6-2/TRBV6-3	TGTGCCAGCGGGCCGCCTGGAGAGACCCAGTACTTC	CASGPPGETQYF
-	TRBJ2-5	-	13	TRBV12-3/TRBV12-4	TGTGCCAGCAGTTTGTCCGGGGTTGAGACCCATTACTTC	CASSLSGVETHYF
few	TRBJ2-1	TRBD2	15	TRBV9	TGTGCCAGCAGCCTCGGGACTAGCGGGAGGCATGAGCAGTTCTTC	CASSLGTSGRHEQFF
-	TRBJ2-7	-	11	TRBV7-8	TGTGCCAGGAGCTTATCCTACGAGCAGCACTTC	CARSLSYEQHF
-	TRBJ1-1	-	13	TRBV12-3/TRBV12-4	TGTGCCAGCAGGATTCGAATTAACACTGGAGCTCTCTTT	CASRIRINTGALF
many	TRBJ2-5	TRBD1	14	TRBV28	TGTGCCAGCAGTCCGATGACAGGGGGAGAGACCCAGTACTTC	CASSPMTGGETQYF
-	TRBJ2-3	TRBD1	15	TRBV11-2	TGTGCCAGCAGCGAACGGGACAGGCACACAGATATGCAGTATTTT	CASSERDRHTDMQYF
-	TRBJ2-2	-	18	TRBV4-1	TGCGCCAGCAGCCAAGATCGGCGCCTTGAGGTGTTGGCCGGGGAGCTGTTTTTT	CASSQDRRLEVLAGELFF
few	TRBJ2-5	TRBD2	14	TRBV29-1	TGCAGCGTCTACTTAACAGCGGGACGTAAGACCCAGTACTTC	CSVYLTAGRKTQYF
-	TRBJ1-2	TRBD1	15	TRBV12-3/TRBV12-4	TGTGCCAGCAGTGTGGGGACAGGGGGAGTGTATGGCTACAGCTTC	CASSVGTGGVYGYSF
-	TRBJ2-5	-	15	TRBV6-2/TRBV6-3	TGTGCCAGCAGTTTCACAGGGGACTACCAAGAGACCCAGTACTTC	CASSFTGDYQETQYF
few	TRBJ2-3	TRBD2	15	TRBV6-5	TGTGTCAGCAACCCAGGACTAGTGGGAACAGATACGCAGTATTTT	CVSNPGLVGTDTQYF
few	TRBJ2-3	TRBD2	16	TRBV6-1	TGTGCCAGCATGGAACTAGCGGGAGTAAGCACAGATACGCAGTATTTT	CASMELAGVSTDTQYF
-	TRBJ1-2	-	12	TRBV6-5	TGTGCCAGAACGCCAGGGTTTCGGGGCTACGCCTTC	CARTPGFRGYAF
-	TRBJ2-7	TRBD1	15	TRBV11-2	TGTGCCAGTAGCTTAGGGGCTGACAGGGCCTACGAGCAGTACTTC	CASSLGADRAYEQYF
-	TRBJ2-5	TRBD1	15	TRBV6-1	TGTGCCAGCAGGACCTACGGGACAGGGAGAACGACCCAGTACTTC	CASRTYGTGRTTQYF
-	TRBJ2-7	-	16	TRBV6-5	TGTGACAGCAGTTACGGAGGCAGGGGACATACCTACGAGCAGTGCTTC	CDSSYGGRGHTYEQCF
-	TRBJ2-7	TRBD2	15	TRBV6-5	TGTGCCAGCAGTTATGGGACTAGCGGAACCTACGAGCGGTACTTT	CASSYGTSGTYERYF
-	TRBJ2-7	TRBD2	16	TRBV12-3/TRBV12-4	TGTGCCAGCAGTTTGGGGCTACCGGGACTACAAGGCAAGCAGTACTTC	CASSLGLPGLQGKQYF
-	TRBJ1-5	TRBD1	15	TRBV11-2	TGTGCCAGCGGCTTAGAAGACAGGGGAGGTCAATCCCAGCATTTT	CASGLEDRGGQSQHF
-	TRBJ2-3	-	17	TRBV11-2	TGTGCCAGCAGCTTAGATTATCGCCATTGGTCCGCAGATACGCAGTATTTT	CASSLDYRHWSADTQYF
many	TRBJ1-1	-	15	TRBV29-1	TGCAGCGTTGGTAGGGGCTGGGGGATGAACACTGAAGCTTTCTTT	CSVGRGWGMNTEAFF
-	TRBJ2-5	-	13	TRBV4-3	TGCGTCAGCAGCCAAGGCCTTGGAGAGATCCAGTACTTC	CVSSQGLGEIQYF
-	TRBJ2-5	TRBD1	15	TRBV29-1	TGCAGCGTTCAAGGGGACAGGGGGCAGTCAGAGACGCAGTACTTC	CSVQGDRGQSETQYF
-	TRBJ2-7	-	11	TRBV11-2	TGTGTCAGCACAAAAGGGGTCGAGCAGTACTTC	CVSTKGVEQYF
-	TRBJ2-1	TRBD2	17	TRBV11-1	TGTGCCAGCAACTTAATCTCTAGCGGGAACTCCTACAATGATCAGTTCTTC	CASNLISSGNSYNDQFF
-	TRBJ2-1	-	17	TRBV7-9	TGTGCCAGCAGTTTAACGTATCAGGGGTCTAAAACAAATGAGCAGTTCTTC	CASSLTYQGSKTNEQFF
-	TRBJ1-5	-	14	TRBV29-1	TGCACCGTGAGAGCCGGGGGTTTCAATCATCCCCAGCATTTT	CTVRAGGFNHPQHF
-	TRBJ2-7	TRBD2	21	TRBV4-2	TGTGCCAGCAGCCAAGTCTCTCTAGCGGGAGGGCCATTACGAAGCTCCTACGAGCAGTACTTC	CASSQVSLAGGPLRSSYEQYF
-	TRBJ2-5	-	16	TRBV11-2	TGTGCCAACTGCTTAACAGCAGGGGTCTCGGGGGAGACCCAGTACTTC	CANCLTAGVSGETQYF
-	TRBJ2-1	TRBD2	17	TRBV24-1	TGTGCCACCAGTGATATAGAAGGGGCCAGCGGGATAAGTGAGCAGTTCTTC	CATSDIEGASGISEQFF
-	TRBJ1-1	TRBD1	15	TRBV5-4	TGTGCCATCAGCTTGACAGGGTCGAAGAACATTGAAGCTTTCTTT	CAISLTGSKNIEAFF